A selection of T cell receptor beta chains follows, all from one sample in a study of post-analysis software for immune sequencing data. Each CDR3 protein is one row after TCRdb ran MiXCR on the PCR reads. The data contain almost 700,000 distinct CDR3 sequences, approximately 59% of them singletons. Sequencing used blood. The receptors here all came from a girl aged 2 to 9 with multiple sclerosis. The conserved cysteine and the conserved F or W are not part of the CDR3 here. Each record gives: CDR3 protein, V gene, D gene. A D gene is named only where the DNA matches it firmly.

CDR3: ASSLAVVSTYNEQF
V: TRBV5-1
D: NA

CDR3: ASSWTSGHGGSNEQF
V: TRBV12-3/TRBV12-4
D: TRBD2

CDR3: ASSPRGGPRGNEQF
V: TRBV21-1
D: NA

CDR3: ASSLNRDSYTLQETQY
V: TRBV7-9
D: NA

CDR3: ASRRTEATQY
V: TRBV6-1
D: NA

CDR3: ASSLESASTDTQY
V: TRBV5-1
D: NA

CDR3: ASSQEGVPNEQF
V: TRBV4-1
D: NA

CDR3: SVIATEAL
V: TRBV29-1
D: NA

CDR3: ASSPISGRARNEQY
V: TRBV11-2
D: TRBD2

CDR3: SVEKGSQTYNEQF
V: TRBV29-1
D: NA

CDR3: ASSPPSGTTGSSYNEQF
V: TRBV18
D: TRBD2

CDR3: ASMPGELYGYT
V: TRBV6-2/TRBV6-3
D: NA

CDR3: ASSLKGAGRYNEQF
V: TRBV7-9
D: NA

CDR3: ASSVDQSPGSPLH
V: TRBV9
D: NA

CDR3: ASSEPGQIEQF
V: TRBV25-1
D: NA

CDR3: SALVLLSDKQGGQTITNEKLF
V: TRBV29-1
D: NA

CDR3: ASSSLRVTGELF
V: TRBV6-6
D: NA

CDR3: ASSADTYEQY
V: TRBV7-2
D: NA

CDR3: AISEVQGRPYGYT
V: TRBV10-3
D: TRBD1

CDR3: SARAPGLQHNSPLH
V: TRBV20-1
D: NA

CDR3: ASEQGVSTEAF
V: TRBV12-3/TRBV12-4
D: NA

CDR3: SARGGATNYGYT
V: TRBV20-1
D: NA

CDR3: ASSRPPGTIEETQY
V: TRBV6-2/TRBV6-3
D: NA

CDR3: ASSLADGAWNRETQY
V: TRBV5-1
D: NA

CDR3: ASSQATGTSVGEQF
V: TRBV4-2
D: TRBD2

CDR3: ASSLDLSLTYNEQF
V: TRBV5-1
D: NA

CDR3: ASSLAPGDTNEKLF
V: TRBV11-2
D: NA

CDR3: ASSSHWSSYEQY
V: TRBV7-9
D: NA

CDR3: AIGRGSQETQY
V: TRBV6-5
D: TRBD1

CDR3: ASSLLMGADMEY
V: TRBV12-3/TRBV12-4
D: NA

CDR3: ASSYTAGLAGVEQF
V: TRBV5-1
D: TRBD2

CDR3: SAMTGGRVADTQY
V: TRBV20-1
D: TRBD2

CDR3: ASGQRQGVSYNEQF
V: TRBV3-1
D: TRBD1

CDR3: ASTYGGHYTEAF
V: TRBV6-5
D: NA

CDR3: ASSPRTLQETQY
V: TRBV12-3/TRBV12-4
D: NA

CDR3: ASSPNTDSTYEQY
V: TRBV28
D: NA

CDR3: ASSLAGVEETQY
V: TRBV3-1
D: TRBD2

CDR3: ASSPSPLGPYNEQF
V: TRBV7-9
D: NA

CDR3: ASSHGTARSYGYT
V: TRBV12-3/TRBV12-4
D: TRBD1

CDR3: ASSPWTGSNTGELF
V: TRBV7-2
D: TRBD1

CDR3: ASRDTGLSYEQY
V: TRBV6-1
D: NA

CDR3: ASSYVAGRRNEQF
V: TRBV6-6
D: NA

CDR3: SVARAFSYNEQF
V: TRBV29-1
D: NA

CDR3: ASSPSLISYEQY
V: TRBV9
D: NA

CDR3: ASSQGLSVGYEQY
V: TRBV3-1
D: NA

CDR3: SALRPDRAYNEQF
V: TRBV20-1
D: NA

CDR3: ASSQVARGLQETQY
V: TRBV4-1
D: NA

CDR3: AVSDTGGAGIGAEAF
V: TRBV10-3
D: TRBD1

CDR3: ASRTIDTQY
V: TRBV2
D: NA